The clone carrying this T cell receptor beta chain occurred many times. The target antigen is unknown. This entry is derived from a study of T cells after posttransplantation cyclophosphamide. Whole-study findings and limits: Skin or GI-infiltrating T cells shared few TRB sequences with blood. Recipient CMV seropositivity and CMV reactivation strongly tracked TRB clonality.

Germline V lookup: CDR1 LNHDA, CDR2 SQIVND (reference sequence). The CDR3 extends over 16 amino acids. V lost 7 bases to trimming and J lost 4 bases; unmatched junction nucleotides: 13. Measured with immunoSEQ multiplex PCR; TCRdb has only the in-frame clones, and not every one. There are tens of thousands of clones in the sample, none observed a single time. Source material: PBMCs. The receptor was derived from a man in his forties or fifties in good health, CMV-negative, and a related stem cell transplant donor. The chain joins TRBV19 to TRBJ2-1; 7 bases are shared with TRBD1. DNA for the CDR3: TGTGCCAGTACCCCCCCCGGGACAGAGTATTACAATGAGCAGTTCTTC. Translation gives CASTPPGTEYYNEQFF.